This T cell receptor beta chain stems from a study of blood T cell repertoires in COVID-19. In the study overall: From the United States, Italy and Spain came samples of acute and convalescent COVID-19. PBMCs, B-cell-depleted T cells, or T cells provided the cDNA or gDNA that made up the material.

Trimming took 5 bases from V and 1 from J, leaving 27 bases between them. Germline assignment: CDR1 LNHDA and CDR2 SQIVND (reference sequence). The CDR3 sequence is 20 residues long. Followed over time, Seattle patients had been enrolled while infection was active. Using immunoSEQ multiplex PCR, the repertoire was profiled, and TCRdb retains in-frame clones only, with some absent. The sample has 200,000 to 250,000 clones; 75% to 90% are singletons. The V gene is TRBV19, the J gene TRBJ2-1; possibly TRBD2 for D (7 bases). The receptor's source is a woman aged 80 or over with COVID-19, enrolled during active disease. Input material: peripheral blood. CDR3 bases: TGTGCCAGTAGTCCCCGGGGGTCGCGTAGCGGGCAGGGGTCCTACAATGAGCAGTTCTTC. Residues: CASSPRGSRSGQGSYNEQFF.